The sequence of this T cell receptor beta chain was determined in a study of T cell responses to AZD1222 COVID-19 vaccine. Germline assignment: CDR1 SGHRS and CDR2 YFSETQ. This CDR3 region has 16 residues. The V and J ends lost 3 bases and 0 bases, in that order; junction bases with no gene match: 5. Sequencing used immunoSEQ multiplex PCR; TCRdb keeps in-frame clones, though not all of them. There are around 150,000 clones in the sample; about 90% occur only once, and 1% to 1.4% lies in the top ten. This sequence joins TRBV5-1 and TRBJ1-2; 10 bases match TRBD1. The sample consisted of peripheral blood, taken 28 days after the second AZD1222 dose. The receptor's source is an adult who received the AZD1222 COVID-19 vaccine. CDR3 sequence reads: CASSWRTGGANYGYTF. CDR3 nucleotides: TGCGCCAGCAGCTGGAGGACAGGGGGTGCTAACTATGGCTACACCTTC.